This is a list of T cell receptor beta chains from one sample in a study of T cell responses to AZD1222 COVID-19 vaccine. Profiled with immunoSEQ multiplex PCR; TCRdb holds only in-frame clones, not every one. The sample carries approximately 130,000 clones, 90% recorded once. Specimen: peripheral blood, collected on day 0 of AZD1222 vaccination. Receptor source: an adult in good health. CDR3s leave out the opening cysteine and the closing phenylalanine or tryptophan. Clone size is given for some rows only: seen once, a few or many times, or a class if the clone is expanded.

ASSPGEVTDTQY	-	TRBJ2-3	TRBV7-3
ASRLTVAYEQY	-	TRBJ2-7	TRBV6-5
ASSLVIGGQGYEQY	-	TRBJ2-7	TRBV27
ATSPSGQGSRYGYT	-	TRBJ1-2	TRBV15
ASSQDAQINQPQH	once	TRBJ1-5	TRBV3-1/TRBV3-2
ASSAFGLAGSSRNEQY	-	TRBJ2-7	TRBV7-2
ASTDDGTRDWNEQF	-	TRBJ2-1	TRBV13
ASTPVPSGGPVSTDTQY	-	TRBJ2-3	TRBV9
ASSLASGQPLFYGYT	-	TRBJ1-2	TRBV7-2
ASSQLVRGDQPQH	-	TRBJ1-5	TRBV6-2/TRBV6-3
ASRNYRGVNEKLF	-	TRBJ1-4	TRBV3-1/TRBV3-2
ASSGRSGGVQLF	-	TRBJ1-4	TRBV19
ASSFGYGRIGRMNTEAF	-	TRBJ1-1	TRBV7-2
ASSPTRVFVNTEAF	once	TRBJ1-1	TRBV19
AWRALGGHSGNTIY	once	TRBJ1-3	TRBV30
ASSAGRVGTDTQY	-	TRBJ2-3	TRBV9
AWGAARGEWRETQY	-	TRBJ2-5	TRBV30
AWSVAGLARNEQF	-	TRBJ2-1	TRBV30
ASSLWYGELIGNTEAF	-	TRBJ1-1	TRBV7-9
ATPGEGIGSPLH	-	TRBJ1-6	TRBV2
ASSLVGSGNTEAF	-	TRBJ1-1	TRBV5-1
ASSLETGDGSYEQY	-	TRBJ2-7	TRBV7-8
ASSQAGNYGYT	-	TRBJ1-2	TRBV3-1/TRBV3-2
ASNPGQLNTEAF	once	TRBJ1-1	TRBV10-3
ASSRRPDYGYT	-	TRBJ1-2	TRBV2
ASSLERGQPQH	-	TRBJ1-5	TRBV11-2
ASSPQGFGTDTQY	-	TRBJ2-3	TRBV14
SVSGTSGGTSYNEQF	-	TRBJ2-1	TRBV29-1
ASSQDEADGNTEAF	-	TRBJ1-1	TRBV4-3
ASSYEGRTEAF	-	TRBJ1-1	TRBV6-5
ASSLIGADSPLH	-	TRBJ1-6	TRBV5-4
ASHSIEGTEAF	-	TRBJ1-1	TRBV9
AISDRRDVYEQY	-	TRBJ2-7	TRBV10-3
ASSLLKGAGYEQY	-	TRBJ2-7	TRBV7-3
ASRDISGTGGSPLH	-	TRBJ1-6	TRBV25-1
ASSYLRGEVNNSPLH	-	TRBJ1-6	TRBV6-2/TRBV6-3
ASSFTGGETQY	-	TRBJ2-5	TRBV7-3
ASAGTRADNEQF	-	TRBJ2-1	TRBV2
ASSQVKGVSPLH	-	TRBJ1-6	TRBV3-1/TRBV3-2
ASSLTGTYNEQF	-	TRBJ2-1	TRBV4-3
ASSRGISWDGELF	-	TRBJ2-2	TRBV4-1